This T cell receptor (beta chain) was recorded in a study of CD8+ T cells in alopecia areata. The V gene's germline CDR1 is SQVTM and CDR2 ANQGSEA. The CDR3 runs to 10 residues. V lost 4 bases, J lost 6 bases, and 6 bases lay in between. Treatment denoted: oral pan-JAK inhibitor, 5-10 mg twice daily. This clone has more than one count but fewer than ten. Its antigen is still unknown. Study conclusions and caveats: Compared with normal scalp, lesional scalp had higher clonality and more expanded CD8+ clones.

The authors extracted RNA and reverse transcribed it into cDNA as the sequencing template. This table comes from immunoSEQ multiplex PCR, and its TCRdb copy is limited to in-frame clones, with some not included. Of 200,000 to 250,000 clones detected, over 60% appear once; the ten largest clones hold 1% to 1.5%. Sequencing was performed on CD4+ T cells sorted from blood, taken at roughly week 45, from a patient treated with tofacitinib. The receptor comes from a human donor with alopecia areata. V and J are TRBV29-1 and TRBJ1-1; D not certain. CDR3 sequence (DNA): TGCAGCGTTGTTCTCGCTGAAGCTTTCTTT. It is translated as CSVVLAEAFF.